This T cell receptor (beta chain) was recovered during a study of cytomegalovirus exposure and HLA in healthy donors. PCR primers comprised 60 Vbeta and 13 Jbeta primers. Sequencing used immunoSEQ multiplex PCR; TCRdb keeps in-frame clones, though not all of them. The data contain 150,000 to 180,000 clones, 70% to 80% of them singletons. V dropped 3 bases and J dropped 6; count of bases not matched to a gene: 2. CDR3 length equals 13 residues. The germline V gene has CDR1 KGHSH and CDR2 LQKENI. The sequenced sample consisted of PBMCs. V gene TRBV18 combines with J gene TRBJ2-1; 7 bases agree with TRBD1. This receptor was obtained from a man under 40 in good health and CMV-seropositive. The CDR3 nucleotides read TGTGCCAGCTCACCGGGACAGAGCAATGAGCAGTTCTTC. This encodes CASSPGQSNEQFF.